This TCR beta chain was sequenced during a study of CD8+CD57+ T cells in acquired aplastic anemia. Study-level information: Sorted CD4+ and CD8+ cells gave an average of approximately 3 ug of DNA.

For this clonotype: Its antigen is unidentified. Given a much more abundant clone one base away, this may be a read error.

Patients picked for sequencing had shown CD8+CD57+ cell expansion detected by flow cytometry. Patients were therapy-naive when their blood was sampled. Study-level findings and limits: Significant differences in CD8+ Simpson's diversity were not observed between patients and controls.

Profiling of TCR beta VDJ combinations and CDR3 sequences used genomic DNA as template. From the reads, TCRdb called clonotypes with MiXCR, one entry per CDR3 protein. The profile covers 400,000 to 600,000 distinct CDR3 sequences, with less than 35% appearing a single time and about 0.8% taken by the ten largest. The V gene's germline CDR1 is SNHLY and CDR2 FYNNEI. The CDR3 extends over 19 amino acids. Trimming cost V 0 bases and J 4 bases; bases outside gene matches: 15. The TCR comes from a human donor with aplastic anemia. The sample taken for sequencing was sorted CD4+, CD8+, or CD8+CD57+ T cells (not recorded which) from PBMCs. This chain joins TRBV2 and TRBJ2-3; TRBD2 matches 8 bases. As DNA, the CDR3 is TGTGCCAGCAGTGAAGCTCTACTCGGGGCGGGAGGAGGCGCAGATACGCAGTATTTT. Translating gives CASSEALLGAGGGADTQYF.